Each of the 25 T cell receptor beta chains below was sequenced from the same sample in a study of immune heterogeneity within non-small cell lung tumors. With 32 V and 13 J primers, multiplex PCR amplified the TCR beta CDR3. TCRdb independently ran MiXCR on the multiplex PCR reads; one entry per CDR3 protein. The top ten hold 3.5% to 4.5% of the sample, which has about 20,000 distinct CDR3 sequences, about 30% seen once. With approximately 600 ng used per sample, the template was genomic DNA from bulk tumor. Surgeons took several biopsies per primary tumor, spaced far apart, during surgery. Patients underwent curative surgery for untreated, newly diagnosed non-small cell lung cancer. Sequenced: lung tumor tissue. These receptor sequences come from a middle-aged man with non-small cell lung cancer.

With regard to this clonotype: A read error is possible here, since a much larger clone lies one base away. The V call is TRBV7-8, the J call TRBJ1-5; D unclear. Germline-derived CDR1 and CDR2 are SGHVS and FQNEAQ. This CDR3 region has 13 residues. Trimming took off 7 bases at V and 9 bases at J, with 16 bases between the two ends. Written as DNA, the CDR3 is TGTGCCAGCATCCCAGATTCCGTTACGCCCCAGCATTTT. Protein: CASIPDSVTPQHF.

Regarding this clonotype: This may be a read error, as it is one base from a much larger clone. The V call is TRBV11-2, the J call TRBJ1-3; D possibly corresponds to TRBD1 (5 bases). CDR1 is SGHAT, CDR2 FQNNGV, per germline. CDR3 length: 13 residues. Trimming pared 8 bases from V and 3 bases from J, leaving 11 bases between. CDR3 nucleotide sequence: TGTGCCAGCTACGGGGCCTTTGGAAACACCATATATTTT. This gives the protein CASYGAFGNTIYF. Using reference TRBV11-2 and TRBJ1-3 for the parts outside the CDR3, the full variable domain is EAGVAQSPRYKIIEKRQSVAFWCNPISGHATLYWYQQILGQGPKLLIQFQNNGVVDDSQLPKDRFSAERLKGVDSTLKIQPAKLEDSAVYLCASYGAFGNTIYFGEGSWLTVV.

In the case of this clonotype: At one boundary the junction diverges from the germline segment, which might be a read error. The CDR3 sequence is CARSLEMFTEAFF. CDR3 coding DNA: TGTGCCAGAAGCTTAGAGATGTTCACTGAAGCTTTCTTT. This sequence joins TRBV11-3 and TRBJ1-1; D unclear. The CDR3 extends over 13 amino acids. In germline, CDR1 is SGHNT, CDR2 YENEEA.

A remark on this clonotype: It may be a read error: a sequence one base away is much more abundant. V and J are TRBV9 and TRBJ2-1, with 12 bases identical to TRBD2. This CDR3 has 15 residues. The ends lost 2 bases at V and 6 bases at J; junction bases unmatched: 3. Per germline, CDR1 SGDLS and CDR2 YYNGEE. CDR3 residues: CASSVGLAGFNEQFF. CDR3 bases: TGTGCCAGCAGCGTGGGACTAGCGGGTTTCAATGAGCAGTTCTTC.

The V and J genes are TRBV25-1 and TRBJ2-3; 8 bases agree with TRBD2. The V and J ends lost 4 bases and 3 bases, in that order; junction bases with no gene match: 15. Germline V gene sequence: CDR1 MGHDK, CDR2 SYGVNS. This CDR3 contains 18 residues. CDR3 sequence reads: CASSAPGLALVVTDTQYF. The CDR3 nucleotides are TGTGCCAGCAGTGCACCCGGACTAGCCCTCGTTGTAACAGATACGCAGTATTTT.

This clonotype has more than one count but fewer than ten. The chain links TRBV7-2 to TRBJ2-7, with 11 bases fitting TRBD1. CDR3 length: 15 amino acids. After removal of 5 bases from V and 3 bases from J, the junction contained 6 bases not matched to a gene. CDR1 and CDR2 (germline): SGHTA, FQGNSA. The CDR3 DNA reads as TGTGCCAGCAGCAGATCCGGGACAGGGGGCTACGAGCAGTACTTC. Translated, it gives CASSRSGTGGYEQYF.

This clonotype was seen a few times. No conserved phenylalanine or tryptophan is present at the end of the CDR3, so a read error is the likely explanation. This sequence joins TRBV2 and TRBJ2-5, with D tentatively TRBD1 (5 bases). The last part of the DNA fits TRBJ2-1 better; the J call may be wrong. The CDR3 spans 12 residues. Germline V lookup: CDR1 SNHLY, CDR2 FYNNEI. CDR3 amino acids: CASSGREGRQFL. The CDR3 DNA reads as TGTGCCAGCAGCGGCAGGGAAGGTAGGCAGTTCCTC.

The chain carries TRBV19 and TRBJ2-4; 11 nucleotides align to TRBD1. With 7 bases clipped from V and 3 bases from J, the junction kept 8 bases outside the gene matches. The CDR3 extends over 16 amino acids. Germline V gene data show CDR1 as LNHDA and CDR2 as SQIVND (reference sequence). The DNA for the CDR3 is TGTGCCAGTATGGAGGGAGGGACAGGGGGCAAAAACATTCAGTACTTC. It codes for CASMEGGTGGKNIQYF.

Many counts were recorded for this clonotype. The chain combines TRBV27 with TRBJ1-3; D gene ambiguous. The CDR3 sequence is 16 residues long. CDR1 and CDR2 from the germline V gene are MNHEY and SMNVEV (reference sequence). V dropped 0 bases and J dropped 0 bases, with 9 bases sitting between them. CDR3 DNA sequence: TGTGCCAGCAGTTTATCGGTTGGGAGCTCTGGAAACACCATATATTTT. Its protein is CASSLSVGSSGNTIYF.

This clonotype was recorded many times. The gene calls are TRBV30 and TRBJ2-7, with D unresolved. The CDR3 covers 13 residues. V lost 0 bases, J lost 0 bases, and 6 bases lay in between. Germline loops: CDR1 GTSNPN, CDR2 SVGIG (reference sequence). The CDR3 coding sequence is TGTGCCTGGAGTGTATACCGCTCCTACGAGCAGTACTTC. Translating gives CAWSVYRSYEQYF.

In its sample, this clonotype was seen a few times. This chain uses TRBV11-3 with TRBJ2-1, with TRBD1 as a possible D gene (6 bases). The CDR3 sequence is 14 residues long. V was pared by 5 bases and J by 6 bases, with 14 bases between. Germline V gene data show CDR1 as SGHNT and CDR2 as YENEEA. The CDR3 nucleotides read TGTGCCAGCAGCGTCGGACAGAAGGGCAATGAGCAGTTCTTC. As protein: CASSVGQKGNEQFF.

This clonotype came up many times. This sequence joins TRBV7-3 and TRBJ1-6, with 10 bases matching TRBD1. Looked up from germline, CDR1 is SGHTA and CDR2 is FQGTGA. This CDR3 has 14 amino acids. Trimming cost V 5 bases and J 6 bases; bases outside gene matches: 1. The CDR3 nucleotides are TGTGCCAGCAGCCGACAGGGGGCTAATTCACCCCTCCACTTT. Amino acids: CASSRQGANSPLHF.

A few counts support this clonotype. The chain recombines TRBV7-9 with TRBJ1-4, with D perhaps matching TRBD1 (5 bases). This CDR3 has 14 residues. Trimming shortened V by 7 bases and J by 8 bases, and 17 bases separated the two germline ends. The germline V gene encodes CDR1 SEHNR and CDR2 FQNEAQ (reference sequence). CDR3 nucleotides: TGTGCCAGCACGACGGTTAAGGGGCGAGAAAAACTGTTTTTT. Translated: CASTTVKGREKLFF.

The V and J genes are TRBV7-2 and TRBJ1-4; a possible D gene is TRBD1 (5 bases). V dropped 5 bases and J dropped 4 bases, with 14 bases sitting between them. Germline-derived CDR1 and CDR2 are SGHTA and FQGNSA. There are 15 residues in the CDR3. The CDR3 here is CASSVRGAGNEKLFF. The CDR3 region has the DNA TGTGCCAGCAGCGTACGTGGGGCGGGTAATGAAAAACTGTTTTTT.

This clonotype was found a few times. This rearrangement joins TRBV24-1 to TRBJ2-4; possible D gene TRBD2, 5 bases. This CDR3 is 12 amino acids long. Germline V gene sequence: CDR1 KGHDR, CDR2 SFDVKD. V shed 4 bases and J shed 9 bases, with 9 bases lying between them. CDR3 sequence: CATSDFGLIQYF. The DNA of the CDR3 is TGTGCCACCAGTGACTTCGGACTCATTCAGTACTTC.

This clonotype was detected ten times or more. This chain uses TRBV3-2 with TRBJ1-1; the table's D call of TRBD1 was not tested on the DNA. TRBV3-2 represents a pseudogene. The CDR3 sequence is 17 residues long. The chain's CDR3 is CASSTPGTGGVGTEAFF. The CDR3 DNA reads as TGTGCCAGCAGCACTCCCGGGACAGGGGGGGTTGGCACTGAAGCTTTCTTT.

This chain uses TRBV25-1 with TRBJ2-1, with 11 bases matching TRBD1. There are 17 residues in the CDR3. Unmatched junction bases numbered 13, after V lost 3 bases and J lost 9 bases. Germline V lookup: CDR1 MGHDK, CDR2 SYGVNS. CDR3 residues: CASSDPLGDRGGCEQFF. CDR3 DNA: TGTGCCAGCAGTGACCCTCTTGGGGACAGGGGGGGGTGTGAGCAGTTCTTC. The whole variable domain, remainder taken from reference TRBV25-1 and TRBJ2-1, is EADIYQTPRYLVIGTGKKITLECSQTMGHDKMYWYQQDPGMELHLIHYSYGVNSTEKGDLSSESTVSRIRTEHFPLTLESARPSHTSQYLCASSDPLGDRGGCEQFFGPGTRLTVL.

Concerning this clonotype itself: At one of its ends the junction is not consistent with the germline gene, which may arise from a read error. The CDR3 region is CASSPRAGAHGQYF. The CDR3 DNA reads as TGTGCAAGCTCACCTAGAGCGGGAGCTCACGGGCAGTACTTC. V gene TRBV18 combines with J gene TRBJ2-7, with 8 bases matching TRBD2. This CDR3 has 14 amino acids. Per the germline V gene, CDR1 is KGHSH and CDR2 is LQKENI.

This clonotype was counted many times. The V gene is TRBV5-5, the J gene TRBJ1-1; possible D gene TRBD1, 6 bases. The CDR3 has 14 residues. Per the germline V gene, CDR1 is SGHKS and CDR2 is YYEKEE (reference sequence). Trimming removed 2 bases from V and 0 bases from J, with 8 bases in between. The CDR3 sequence: CASSFGTLNTEAFF. In DNA, the CDR3 is TGTGCCAGCAGCTTCGGGACATTGAACACTGAAGCTTTCTTT.

Comments on this clonotype: With a much larger clone just one base away, this may be a read error. The conserved phenylalanine or tryptophan is not found at the CDR3 terminus, so this likely reflects a read error. This sequence joins TRBV20-1 and TRBJ2-7; D remains ambiguous. Looked up from germline, CDR1 is DFQATT and CDR2 is SNEGSKA (reference sequence). V was cut by 5 bases and J by 7 bases, with 9 bases left in between. This CDR3 region has 10 residues. This CDR3 is CSALQTEQYI. The CDR3 bases are TGCAGTGCTTTACAGACGGAGCAGTACATC.

Remarks on this clonotype: A read error may be the cause here, since a much bigger clone is one base away. The gene calls are TRBV6-1 and TRBJ1-5; 9 positions match TRBD1. CDR1 is MNHNS and CDR2 is SASEGT in the germline V gene. The CDR3 runs 14 residues. The CDR3 here is CVSDPGQGGQPQHF. The CDR3 nucleotides read TGTGTCAGCGACCCGGGACAGGGAGGTCAGCCCCAGCATTTT.

There are many counts of this clonotype. The rearrangement links TRBV7-2 to TRBJ2-1; D gene ambiguous. The CDR3 sequence is 13 residues long. Germline CDR1 is SGHTA and CDR2 is FQGNSA. V was clipped by 1 base and J by 9 bases, with 10 bases between them. CDR3 loop: CASSLGALAEQFF. In nucleotides, the CDR3 is TGTGCCAGCAGCTTAGGGGCTCTCGCTGAGCAGTTCTTC.

This clonotype is labeled as medium-sized. This chain links TRBV15 with TRBJ2-1; TRBD1 might be the D (5 bases). Trimming pared 1 base from V and 5 bases from J, leaving 9 bases between. Germline V gene lookup returns CDR1 LNHNV and CDR2 YYDKDF (reference sequence). The CDR3 has 14 residues. CDR3 in amino acids: CATSRATGHNEQFF. The CDR3 nucleotides read TGTGCCACCAGCAGAGCAACAGGTCACAATGAGCAGTTCTTC.

Turning to this clonotype: A single base separates this from a much larger clone, so it may be a read error. V usage is TRBV12-3 or TRBV12-4 and J usage is TRBJ1-3; D uncertain. The CDR3 is 17 residues long. The ends were cut back, 7 bases at V and 0 bases at J, with 19 bases in the middle. This CDR3 reads CASTPYFGRDSGNTIYF. The CDR3 DNA is TGTGCCAGCACCCCCTACTTTGGTCGGGACTCTGGAAACACCATATATTTT.

Note on this clonotype: A much larger clone lies one base from this, so it may be a read error. CDR3: CASSPRQGYGSQPRHF. CDR3 DNA sequence: TGTGCCAGCAGTCCTCGACAGGGCTATGGTTCTCAGCCCCGGCATTTT. The genes are TRBV6-2 or TRBV6-3 and TRBJ1-5; 7 bases align to TRBD1. CDR1 and CDR2 (germline): MNHEY, SVGEGT. The CDR3 is 16 amino acids.